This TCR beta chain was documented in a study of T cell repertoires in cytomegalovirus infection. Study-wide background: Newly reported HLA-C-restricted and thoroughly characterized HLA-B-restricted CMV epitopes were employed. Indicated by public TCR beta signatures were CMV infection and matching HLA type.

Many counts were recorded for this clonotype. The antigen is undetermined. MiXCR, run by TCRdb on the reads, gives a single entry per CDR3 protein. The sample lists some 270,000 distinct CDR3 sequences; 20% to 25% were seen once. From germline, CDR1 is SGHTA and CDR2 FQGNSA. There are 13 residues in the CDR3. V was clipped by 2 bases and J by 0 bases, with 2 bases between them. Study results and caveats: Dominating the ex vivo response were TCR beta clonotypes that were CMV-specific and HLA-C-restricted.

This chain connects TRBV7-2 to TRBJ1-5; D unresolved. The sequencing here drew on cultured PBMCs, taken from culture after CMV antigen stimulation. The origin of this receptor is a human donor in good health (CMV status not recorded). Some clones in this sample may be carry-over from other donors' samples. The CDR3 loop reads CASSLTSNQPQHF. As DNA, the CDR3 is TGTGCCAGCAGCTTAACTAGCAATCAGCCCCAGCATTTT.